This T cell receptor (beta chain) was found in a study of long-term antiretroviral therapy in people with HIV. Treatment for every participant with HIV took place in the United States. Cryopreserved PBMC, at roughly 0.85-11 million per sample, were present before DNA extraction. At the survey level, the v3.0 immunoSEQ assay was run. Data came from immunoSEQ multiplex PCR; TCRdb stores just in-frame clones and leaves some out. The sample has 25,000 to 30,000 clones, 84% seen once. The clonotype was recovered from a man between 18 and 35 years old with HIV. The sequences come from unsorted PBMCs, collected 0.4 years after starting antiretroviral therapy.

CDR3 nucleotide sequence: TGTGCCAGCAGCTTAGTTTTTTCAGGGGAGCCTAACTATGGCTACACCTTC. Protein: CASSLVFSGEPNYGYTF. The chain joins TRBV7-9 to TRBJ1-2; D is possibly TRBD1 (6 bases). The V and J ends lost 1 base and 0 bases respectively, with 15 bases between them. CDR3 length equals 17 residues. Germline assignment: CDR1 SEHNR and CDR2 FQNEAQ (reference sequence). Together with reference TRBV7-9 and TRBJ1-2, the CDR3 gives the full variable domain: DTGVSQNPRHKITKRGQNVTFRCDPISEHNRLYWYRQTLGQGPEFLTYFQNEAQLEKSRLLSDRFSAERPKGSFSTLEIQRTEQGDSAMYLCASSLVFSGEPNYGYTFGSGTRLTVV.